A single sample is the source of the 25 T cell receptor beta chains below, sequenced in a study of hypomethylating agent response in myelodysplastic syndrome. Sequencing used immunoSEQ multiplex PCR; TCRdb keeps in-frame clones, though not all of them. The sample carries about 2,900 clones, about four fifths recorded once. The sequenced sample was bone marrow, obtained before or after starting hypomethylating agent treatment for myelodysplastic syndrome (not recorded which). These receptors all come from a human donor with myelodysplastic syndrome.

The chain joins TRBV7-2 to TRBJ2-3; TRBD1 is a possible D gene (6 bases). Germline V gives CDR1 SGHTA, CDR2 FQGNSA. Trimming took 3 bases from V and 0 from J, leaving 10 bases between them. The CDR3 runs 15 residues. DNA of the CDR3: TGTGCCAGCAGCTTCGTGGGGGCGAGCACAGATACGCAGTATTTT. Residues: CASSFVGASTDTQYF.

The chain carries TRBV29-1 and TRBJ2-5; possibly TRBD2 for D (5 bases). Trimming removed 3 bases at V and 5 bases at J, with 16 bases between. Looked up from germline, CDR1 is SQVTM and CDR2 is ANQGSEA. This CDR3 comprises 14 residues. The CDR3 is CSVDSGWGDETQYF. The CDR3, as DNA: TGCAGCGTTGATAGTGGGTGGGGAGACGAGACCCAGTACTTC.

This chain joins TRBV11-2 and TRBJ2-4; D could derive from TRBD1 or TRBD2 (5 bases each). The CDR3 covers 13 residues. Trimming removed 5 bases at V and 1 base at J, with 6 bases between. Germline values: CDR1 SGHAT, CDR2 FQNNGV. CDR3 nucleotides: TGTGCCAGCAGCGAGGGGGCCAAAAACATTCAGTACTTC. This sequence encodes CASSEGAKNIQYF.

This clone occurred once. The CDR3 region has the DNA TGTGCCAGCAGCCGTGGGGAGGACAATGAGCAGTTCTTC. This sequence encodes CASSRGEDNEQFF. V is TRBV7-9 and J is TRBJ2-1, with D perhaps matching TRBD2 (6 bases). V gave up 5 bases and J gave up 5 bases, with 10 bases separating them. This CDR3 contains 13 residues. CDR1 is SEHNR and CDR2 is FQNEAQ in the germline V gene (reference sequence).

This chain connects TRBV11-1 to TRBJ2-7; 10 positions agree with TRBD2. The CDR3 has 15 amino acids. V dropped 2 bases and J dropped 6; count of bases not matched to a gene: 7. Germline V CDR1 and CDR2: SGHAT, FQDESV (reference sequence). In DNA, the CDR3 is TGTGCCAGCAGCTTACCAGCGGGGGGGCCCGTCGAGCAGTACTTC. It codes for CASSLPAGGPVEQYF.

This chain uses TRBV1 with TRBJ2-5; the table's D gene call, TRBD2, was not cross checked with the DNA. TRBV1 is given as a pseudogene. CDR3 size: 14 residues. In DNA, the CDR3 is TGCACCAGCTCTGGTGGCAGGGGAGGGGAGACCCAGTACTTC. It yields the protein CTSSGGRGGETQYF.

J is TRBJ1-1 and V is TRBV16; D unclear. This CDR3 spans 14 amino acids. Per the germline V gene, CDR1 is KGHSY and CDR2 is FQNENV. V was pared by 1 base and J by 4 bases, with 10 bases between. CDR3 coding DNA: TGTGCCAGCAGCCAATTTGTGGGGAGCACTGAAGCTTTCTTT. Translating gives CASSQFVGSTEAFF.

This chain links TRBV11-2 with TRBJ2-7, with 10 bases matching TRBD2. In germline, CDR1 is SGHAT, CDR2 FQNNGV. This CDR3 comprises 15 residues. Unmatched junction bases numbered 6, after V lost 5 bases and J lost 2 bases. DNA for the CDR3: TGTGCCAGCAGCCCAGGGACTAGCGCGACCTACGAGCAGTACTTC. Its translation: CASSPGTSATYEQYF.

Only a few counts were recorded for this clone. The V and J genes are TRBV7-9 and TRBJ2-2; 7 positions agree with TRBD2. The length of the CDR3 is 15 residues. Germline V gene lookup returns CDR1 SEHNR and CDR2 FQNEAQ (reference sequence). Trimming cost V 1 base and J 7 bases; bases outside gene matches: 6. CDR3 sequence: CASSLVPLAYGELFF. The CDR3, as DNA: TGTGCCAGCAGCTTAGTCCCACTAGCGTACGGGGAGCTGTTTTTT.

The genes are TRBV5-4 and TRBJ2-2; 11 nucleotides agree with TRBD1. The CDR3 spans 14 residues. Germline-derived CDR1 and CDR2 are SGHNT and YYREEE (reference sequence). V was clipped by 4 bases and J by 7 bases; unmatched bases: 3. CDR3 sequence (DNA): TGTGCCAGCAGCCCGGGACAGGGGGTCGGGGAGCTGTTTTTT. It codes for CASSPGQGVGELFF.

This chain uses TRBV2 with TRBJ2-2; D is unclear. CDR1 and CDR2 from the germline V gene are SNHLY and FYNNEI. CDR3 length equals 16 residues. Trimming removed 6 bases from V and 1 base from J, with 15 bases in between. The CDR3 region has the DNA TGTGCCAGCAGATTGCTCGCGACGAGGAACACCGGGGAGCTGTTTTTT. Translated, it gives CASRLLATRNTGELFF.

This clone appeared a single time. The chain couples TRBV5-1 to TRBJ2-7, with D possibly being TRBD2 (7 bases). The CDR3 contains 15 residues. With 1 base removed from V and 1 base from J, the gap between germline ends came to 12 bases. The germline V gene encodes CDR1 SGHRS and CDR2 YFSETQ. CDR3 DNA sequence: TGCGCCAGCAGCTTGTCGGGGGGCTTGTCCTACGAGCAGTACTTC. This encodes CASSLSGGLSYEQYF.

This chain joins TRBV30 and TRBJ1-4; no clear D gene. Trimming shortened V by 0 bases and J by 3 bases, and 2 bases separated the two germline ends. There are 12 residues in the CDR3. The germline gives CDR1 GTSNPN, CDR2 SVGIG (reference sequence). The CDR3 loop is CAWSVSNEKLFF. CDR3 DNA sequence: TGTGCCTGGAGTGTATCTAATGAAAAACTGTTTTTT.

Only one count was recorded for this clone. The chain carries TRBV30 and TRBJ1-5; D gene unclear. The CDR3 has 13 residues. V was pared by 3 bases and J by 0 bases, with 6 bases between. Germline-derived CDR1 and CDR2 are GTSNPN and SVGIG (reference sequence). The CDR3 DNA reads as TGTGCCTGGAGCTCTGGTAGCAATCAGCCCCAGCATTTT. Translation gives CAWSSGSNQPQHF.

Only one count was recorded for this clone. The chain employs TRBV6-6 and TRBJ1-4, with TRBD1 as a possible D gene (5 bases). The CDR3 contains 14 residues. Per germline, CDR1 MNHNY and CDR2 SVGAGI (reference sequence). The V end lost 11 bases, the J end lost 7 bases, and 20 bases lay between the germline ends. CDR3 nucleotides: TGTGCCGCGGGGGGGAGCCCGGGAGGTGAAAAACTGTTTTTT. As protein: CAAGGSPGGEKLFF.

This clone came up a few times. DNA of the CDR3: TGTGCCTGGAGTGAGTGGCAGGGATCCACTGAAGCTTTCTTT. This translates into CAWSEWQGSTEAFF. The V call is TRBV30, the J call TRBJ1-1; weak D call: TRBD1 (5 bases). The CDR3 runs to 14 residues. CDR1 and CDR2 from the germline V gene are GTSNPN and SVGIG (reference sequence). Trimming shortened V by 1 base and J by 4 bases, and 13 bases separated the two germline ends.

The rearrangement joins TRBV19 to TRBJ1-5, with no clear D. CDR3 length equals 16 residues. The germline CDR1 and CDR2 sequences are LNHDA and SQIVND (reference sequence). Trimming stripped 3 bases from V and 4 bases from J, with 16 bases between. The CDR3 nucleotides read TGTGCCAGTAGTATGGTGGAGGGTATTGGAAATCAGCCCCAGCATTTT. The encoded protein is CASSMVEGIGNQPQHF.

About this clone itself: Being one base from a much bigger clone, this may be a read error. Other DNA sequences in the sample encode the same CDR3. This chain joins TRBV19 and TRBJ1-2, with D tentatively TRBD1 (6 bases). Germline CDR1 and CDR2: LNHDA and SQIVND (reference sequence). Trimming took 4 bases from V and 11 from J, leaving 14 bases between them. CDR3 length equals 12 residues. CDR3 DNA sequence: TGTGCCAGTAGTAACACAGGGTACGGTTACACCTTC. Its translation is CASSNTGYGYTF.

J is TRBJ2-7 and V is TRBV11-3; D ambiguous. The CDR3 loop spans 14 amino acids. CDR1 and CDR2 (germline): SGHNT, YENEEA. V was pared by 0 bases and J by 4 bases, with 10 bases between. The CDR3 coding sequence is TGTGCCAGCAGCTTAGATATCGGGCAGTACGAGCAGTACTTC. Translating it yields CASSLDIGQYEQYF.

Written as DNA, the CDR3 is TGTGCCAGCAGCCTAGGTACTCCGGGACAGGGGATATACAATGAGCAGTTCTTC. This translates into CASSLGTPGQGIYNEQFF. The chain combines TRBV4-2 with TRBJ2-1, with 10 positions matching TRBD1. V dropped 4 bases and J dropped 4; count of bases not matched to a gene: 13. The length of the CDR3 is 18 residues. Germline CDR1 and CDR2: LGHNA and YNFKEQ.

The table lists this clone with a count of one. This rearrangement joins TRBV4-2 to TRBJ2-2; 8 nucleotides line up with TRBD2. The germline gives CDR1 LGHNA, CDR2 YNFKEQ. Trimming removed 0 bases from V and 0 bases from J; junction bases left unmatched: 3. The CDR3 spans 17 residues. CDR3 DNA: TGTGCCAGCAGCCAAGAAGGACTAGCCCCGAACACCGGGGAGCTGTTTTTT. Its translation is CASSQEGLAPNTGELFF.

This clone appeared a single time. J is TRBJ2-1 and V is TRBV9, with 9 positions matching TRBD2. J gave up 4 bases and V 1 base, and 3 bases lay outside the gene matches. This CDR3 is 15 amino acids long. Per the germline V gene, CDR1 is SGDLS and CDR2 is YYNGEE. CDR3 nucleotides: TGTGCCAGCAGCGTAAGACTAGCGGAGTACAATGAGCAGTTCTTC. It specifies CASSVRLAEYNEQFF.

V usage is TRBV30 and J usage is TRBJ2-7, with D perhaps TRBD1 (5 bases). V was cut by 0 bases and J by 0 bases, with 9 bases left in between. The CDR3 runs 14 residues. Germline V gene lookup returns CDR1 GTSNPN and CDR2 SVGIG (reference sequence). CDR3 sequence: CAWSVTGYSYEQYF. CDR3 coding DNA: TGTGCCTGGAGTGTAACAGGCTACTCCTACGAGCAGTACTTC.

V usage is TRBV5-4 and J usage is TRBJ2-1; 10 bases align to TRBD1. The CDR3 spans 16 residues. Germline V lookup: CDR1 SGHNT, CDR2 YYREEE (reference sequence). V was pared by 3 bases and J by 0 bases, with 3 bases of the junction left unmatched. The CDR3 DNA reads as TGTGCCAGCAGCTGGGGGGACAGGGGCTCCTACAATGAGCAGTTCTTC. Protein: CASSWGDRGSYNEQFF.

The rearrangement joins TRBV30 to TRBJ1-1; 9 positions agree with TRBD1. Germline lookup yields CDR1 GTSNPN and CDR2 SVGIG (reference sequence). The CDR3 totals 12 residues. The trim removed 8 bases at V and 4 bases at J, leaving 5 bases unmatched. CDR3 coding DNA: TGTGCCACTCCGACAGGGGGCACTGAAGCTTTCTTT. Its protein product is CATPTGGTEAFF.